These 6 T cell receptor beta chains originate from one sample sequenced in a study of shared clonotypes between healthy human individuals. Measured with immunoSEQ multiplex PCR; TCRdb has only the in-frame clones, and not every one. The data hold some 2.3 million clones, with about 92% observed a single time. Sequenced: naive CD4+ T cells from PBMCs. Indicated subset: CD45RA+ positively selected. All receptors come from a man between 18 and 35 years old in good health. Some clones in this sample may be carry-over from other donors' samples.

The chain is built from TRBV29-1 and TRBJ2-3; a weak D match, TRBD1 (5 bases). CDR1 SQVTM and CDR2 ANQGSEA come from the germline V gene. The CDR3 is made up of 13 amino acids. Deletions cut 5 bases from V and 3 bases from J, with 12 bases between. CDR3 in amino acids: CSVKGLQTDTQYF. In DNA form, the CDR3 reads TGCAGCGTTAAGGGGTTGCAGACAGATACGCAGTATTTT.

Points on this clone: The sample has other DNA sequences that encode this CDR3 too. The chain uses TRBV19 and TRBJ1-2; no reliable D call. V was trimmed by 1 base and J by 4 bases, leaving 10 bases between them. Germline loops: CDR1 LNHDA, CDR2 SQIVND (reference sequence). The CDR3 runs 14 residues. The DNA for the CDR3 is TGTGCCAGTAGTATAGGTCGAGGATCCTATGGCTACACCTTC. It yields the protein CASSIGRGSYGYTF.

The J gene is TRBJ2-1, the V gene TRBV5-1; TRBD2 aligns across 11 bases. Germline V gene lookup returns CDR1 SGHRS and CDR2 YFSETQ. V lost 2 bases, J lost 9 bases, and 7 bases stayed unmatched. The CDR3 runs 15 residues. This chain's CDR3 is CASSFLAGGPSEQFF. For the CDR3, the DNA is TGCGCCAGCAGCTTTTTAGCGGGAGGGCCAAGTGAGCAGTTCTTC.

DNA for the CDR3: TGTGCCAGCAGCTTAGTGGGCAGCAACACTGAAGCTTTCTTT. Its translation: CASSLVGSNTEAFF. The chain recombines TRBV11-1 with TRBJ1-1, with D unresolved. The CDR3 loop spans 14 amino acids. CDR1 is SGHAT and CDR2 is FQDESV in the germline V gene (reference sequence). V was clipped by 1 base and J by 2 bases, with 8 bases between them.

This clone has a single count. The V and J genes are TRBV6-5 and TRBJ2-7; 10 nucleotides line up with TRBD2. This CDR3 comprises 16 residues. Germline-derived CDR1 and CDR2 are MNHEY and SVGAGI. With V trimmed by 0 bases and J by 3 bases, 5 bases remained unmatched. The CDR3 spells CASSYSGASGSYEQYF. DNA of the CDR3: TGTGCCAGCAGTTACTCGGGTGCTAGCGGGAGCTACGAGCAGTACTTC.

The chain recombines TRBV11-3 with TRBJ2-3, with 8 bases lining up with TRBD2. J was trimmed by 0 bases and V by 5 bases; bases with no gene match: 7. CDR1 and CDR2 (germline): SGHNT, YENEEA. The CDR3 is 16 residues long. Written as DNA, the CDR3 is TGTGCCAGCAGCCCAGTGGCGGGAGGAAGCACAGATACGCAGTATTTT. Encoded protein: CASSPVAGGSTDTQYF.